This TCR beta chain was observed in a study of T cells in narcolepsy. V lost 2 bases, J lost 4 bases, and 12 bases lay in between. Per the germline V gene, CDR1 is SGHDT and CDR2 is YYEEEE. The CDR3 covers 14 residues. The data were produced by immunoSEQ multiplex PCR, yet TCRdb's version contains in-frame clones alone and is incomplete. The profile shows tens of thousands of clones, less than 90% of them singletons. The receptor was isolated from a human donor in good health. The sequenced sample was memory (CD45RA-) CD4+ T cells from blood. The chain employs TRBV5-6 and TRBJ2-5; D is undetermined. CDR3 amino acids: CASSLLGGLETQYF. The DNA of the CDR3 is TGTGCCAGCAGCTTATTGGGCGGATTAGAGACCCAGTACTTC.